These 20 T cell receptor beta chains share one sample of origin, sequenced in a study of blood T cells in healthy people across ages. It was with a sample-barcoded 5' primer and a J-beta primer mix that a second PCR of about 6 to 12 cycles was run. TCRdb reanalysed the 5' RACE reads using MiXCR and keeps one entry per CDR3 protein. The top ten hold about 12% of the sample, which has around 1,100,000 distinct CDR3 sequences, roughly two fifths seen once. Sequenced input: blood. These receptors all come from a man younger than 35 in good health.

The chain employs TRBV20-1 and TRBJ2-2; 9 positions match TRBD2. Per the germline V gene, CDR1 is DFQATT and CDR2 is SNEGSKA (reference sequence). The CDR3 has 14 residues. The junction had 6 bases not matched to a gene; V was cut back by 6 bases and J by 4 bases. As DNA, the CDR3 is TGCAGTGCGGGTCTAGCGGGGAGCACCGGGGAGCTGTTTTTT. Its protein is CSAGLAGSTGELFF.

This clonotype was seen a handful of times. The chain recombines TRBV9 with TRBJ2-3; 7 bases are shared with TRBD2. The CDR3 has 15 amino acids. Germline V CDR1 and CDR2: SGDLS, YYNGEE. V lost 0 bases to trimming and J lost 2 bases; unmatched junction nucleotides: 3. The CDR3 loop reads CASSVAGLTTDTQYF. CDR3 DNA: TGTGCCAGCAGCGTAGCGGGACTAACCACAGATACGCAGTATTTT.

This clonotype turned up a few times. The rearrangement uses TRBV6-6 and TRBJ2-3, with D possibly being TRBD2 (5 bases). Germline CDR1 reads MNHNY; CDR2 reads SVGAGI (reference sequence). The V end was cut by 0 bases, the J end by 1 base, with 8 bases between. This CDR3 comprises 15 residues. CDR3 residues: CASSYSLGGTDTQYF. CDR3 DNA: TGTGCCAGCAGTTACTCGCTCGGGGGCACAGATACGCAGTATTTT.

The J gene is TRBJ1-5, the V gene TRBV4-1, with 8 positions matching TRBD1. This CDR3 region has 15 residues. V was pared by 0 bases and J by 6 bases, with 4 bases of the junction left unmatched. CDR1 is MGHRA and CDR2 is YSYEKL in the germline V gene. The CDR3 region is CASSQEGQEGQPQHF. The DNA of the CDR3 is TGCGCCAGCAGCCAAGAGGGACAGGAGGGTCAGCCCCAGCATTTT.

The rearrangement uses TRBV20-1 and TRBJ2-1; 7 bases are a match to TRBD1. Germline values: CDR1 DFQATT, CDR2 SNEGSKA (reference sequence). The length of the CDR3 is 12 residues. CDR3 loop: CSRQGPNNEQFF. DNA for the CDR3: TGCAGCCGACAGGGCCCTAACAATGAGCAGTTCTTC.

CDR3 region: CASSPTTSLSDEQYF. In DNA, the CDR3 is TGCGCCAGCAGCCCTACAACGAGTTTGAGCGATGAGCAGTACTTC. The rearrangement links TRBV5-1 to TRBJ2-7; the D is unclear. The CDR3 spans 15 residues. CDR1 and CDR2 from the germline V gene are SGHRS and YFSETQ. With 4 bases removed from V and 7 bases from J, the gap between germline ends came to 21 bases.

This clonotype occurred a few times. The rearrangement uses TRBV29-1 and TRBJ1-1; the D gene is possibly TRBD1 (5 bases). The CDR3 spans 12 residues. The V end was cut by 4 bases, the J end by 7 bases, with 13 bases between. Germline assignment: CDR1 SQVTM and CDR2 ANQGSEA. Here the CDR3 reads CSVGDSRVEAFF. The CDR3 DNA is TGCAGCGTTGGTGACAGCAGAGTTGAAGCTTTCTTT.

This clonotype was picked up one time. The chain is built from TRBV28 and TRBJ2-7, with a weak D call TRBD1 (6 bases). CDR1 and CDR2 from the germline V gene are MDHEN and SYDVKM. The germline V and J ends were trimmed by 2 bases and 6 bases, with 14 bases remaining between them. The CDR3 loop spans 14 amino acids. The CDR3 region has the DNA TGTGCCAGCAGTTTACGTACAGGGTCGCGCGAGCAGTACTTC. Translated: CASSLRTGSREQYF.

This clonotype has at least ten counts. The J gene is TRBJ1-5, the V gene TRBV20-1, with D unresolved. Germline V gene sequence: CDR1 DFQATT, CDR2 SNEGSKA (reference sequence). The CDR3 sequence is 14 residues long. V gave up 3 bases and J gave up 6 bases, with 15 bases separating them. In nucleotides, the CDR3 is TGCAGTGCTAGTGGTCCCCCTGGTGGTCAGCCCCAGCATTTT. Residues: CSASGPPGGQPQHF.

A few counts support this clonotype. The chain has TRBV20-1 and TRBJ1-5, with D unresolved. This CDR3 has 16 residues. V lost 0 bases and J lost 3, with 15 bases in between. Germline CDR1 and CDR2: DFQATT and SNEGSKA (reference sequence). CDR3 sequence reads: CSARDRPEKNNQPQHF. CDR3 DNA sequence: TGCAGTGCTAGAGATAGGCCAGAAAAAAACAATCAGCCCCAGCATTTT.

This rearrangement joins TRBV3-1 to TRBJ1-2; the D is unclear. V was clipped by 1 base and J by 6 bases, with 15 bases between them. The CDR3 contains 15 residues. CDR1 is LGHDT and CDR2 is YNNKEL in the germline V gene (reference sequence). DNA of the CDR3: TGTGCCAGCAGCCAAGCGGCCGCATATGGCAATGGCTACACCTTC. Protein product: CASSQAAAYGNGYTF.

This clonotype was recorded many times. CDR3 nucleotides: TGCAGCGTTGAAGGGGCCGGGGAGCAGTTCTTC. Translated: CSVEGAGEQFF. The chain carries TRBV29-1 and TRBJ2-1; D unclear. The CDR3 sequence is 11 residues long. CDR1 is SQVTM, CDR2 ANQGSEA, per germline. Deletions cut 1 base from V and 10 bases from J, with 8 bases between.

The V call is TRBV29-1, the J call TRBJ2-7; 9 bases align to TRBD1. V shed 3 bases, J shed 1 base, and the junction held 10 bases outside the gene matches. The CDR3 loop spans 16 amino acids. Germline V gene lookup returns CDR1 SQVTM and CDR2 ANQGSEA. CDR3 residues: CSVERLTGGLSYEQYF. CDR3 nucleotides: TGCAGCGTTGAGCGTTTAACAGGGGGCCTTTCCTACGAGCAGTACTTC.

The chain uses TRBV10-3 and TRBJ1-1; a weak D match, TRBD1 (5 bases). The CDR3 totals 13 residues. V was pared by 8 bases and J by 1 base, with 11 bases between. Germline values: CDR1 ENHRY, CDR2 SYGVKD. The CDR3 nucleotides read TGTGCCATCTCGGCAGGGTCGAACACTGAAGCTTTCTTT. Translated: CAISAGSNTEAFF.

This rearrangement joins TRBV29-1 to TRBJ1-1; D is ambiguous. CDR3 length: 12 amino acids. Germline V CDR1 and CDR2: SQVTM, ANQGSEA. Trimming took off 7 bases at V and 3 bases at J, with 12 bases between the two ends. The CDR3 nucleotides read TGCAGCGCCCCAACAGCCGACACTGAAGCTTTCTTT. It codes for CSAPTADTEAFF.

The CDR3 is CASSLGPLGYNEQFF. Written as DNA, the CDR3 is TGTGCCAGCAGCTTAGGGCCATTGGGTTACAATGAGCAGTTCTTC. The chain combines TRBV7-8 with TRBJ2-1; no clear D gene. This CDR3 spans 15 amino acids. With 1 base removed from V and 4 bases from J, the gap between germline ends came to 11 bases. Germline CDR1 and CDR2: SGHVS and FQNEAQ. The complete variable domain, with remaining parts taken from reference TRBV7-8 and TRBJ2-1, reads GAGVSQSPRYKVAKRGQDVALRCDPISGHVSLFWYQQALGQGPEFLTYFQNEAQLDKSGLPSDRFFAERPEGSVSTLKIQRTQQEDSAVYLCASSLGPLGYNEQFFGPGTRLTVL.

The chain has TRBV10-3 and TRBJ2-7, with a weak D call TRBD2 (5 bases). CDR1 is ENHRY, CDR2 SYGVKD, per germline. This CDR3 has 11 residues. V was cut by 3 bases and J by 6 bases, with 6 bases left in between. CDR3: CAISDRGEQYF. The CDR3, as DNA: TGTGCCATCAGTGACCGGGGCGAGCAGTACTTC.

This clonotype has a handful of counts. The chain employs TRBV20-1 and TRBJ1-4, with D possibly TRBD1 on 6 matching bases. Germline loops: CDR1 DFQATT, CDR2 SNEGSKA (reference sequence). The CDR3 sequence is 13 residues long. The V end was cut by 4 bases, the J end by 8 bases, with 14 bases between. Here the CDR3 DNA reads TGCAGTGCTACAAGGGGGGGAAACGAAAAACTGTTTTTT. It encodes CSATRGGNEKLFF.

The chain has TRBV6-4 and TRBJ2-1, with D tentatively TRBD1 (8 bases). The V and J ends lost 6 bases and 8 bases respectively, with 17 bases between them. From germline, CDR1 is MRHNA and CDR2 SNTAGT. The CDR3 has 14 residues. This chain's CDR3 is CASRYRGGDYEQFF. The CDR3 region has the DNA TGTGCCAGCAGGTACAGGGGGGGAGACTATGAGCAGTTCTTC.

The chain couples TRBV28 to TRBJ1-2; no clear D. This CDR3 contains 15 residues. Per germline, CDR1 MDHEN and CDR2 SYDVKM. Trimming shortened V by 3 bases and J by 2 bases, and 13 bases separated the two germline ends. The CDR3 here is CASSFSPAENYGYTF. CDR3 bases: TGTGCCAGCAGTTTTTCCCCAGCTGAAAACTATGGCTACACCTTC.